These 30 T cell receptor beta chains share one sample of origin, sequenced in a study of OX40 agonist ivuxolimab in advanced cancers. The assay was immunoSEQ multiplex PCR, and TCRdb's table has in-frame clones only and misses some. The table lists more than 65,000 clones, about 85% of them singletons. The starting material was CD4+ or CD8+ T cells sorted from blood, obtained in a trial of the OX40 agonist ivuxolimab. All receptors derive from an adult with an advanced solid tumor such as melanoma, head and neck, liver or kidney cancer.

The gene calls are TRBV5-4 and TRBJ1-5; D is undetermined. Germline CDR1 is SGHNT and CDR2 is YYREEE (reference sequence). This CDR3 has 13 amino acids. Trimming took off 4 bases at V and 2 bases at J, with 7 bases between the two ends. Here the CDR3 DNA reads TGTGCCAGCAGCGAGTCTGGCAATCAGCCCCAGCATTTT. Protein product: CASSESGNQPQHF.

The chain recombines TRBV7-6 with TRBJ1-6, with D possibly TRBD1 on 5 matching bases. Germline values: CDR1 SGHVS, CDR2 FNYEAQ. The CDR3 covers 13 residues. V gave up 5 bases and J gave up 5 bases, with 7 bases separating them. The CDR3 DNA follows: TGTGCCAGCAGCGCGGGGGATAATTCACCCCTCCACTTT. Its translation is CASSAGDNSPLHF.

The chain uses TRBV6-1 and TRBJ2-4; TRBD2 aligns across 7 bases. V trimming: 1 base; J trimming: 3 bases; junction bases outside the gene matches: 6. The germline V gene has CDR1 MNHNS and CDR2 SASEGT. The CDR3 has 16 residues. The CDR3 spells CASSEVGGKGKNIQYF. The CDR3 nucleotides are TGTGCCAGCAGTGAAGTGGGGGGGAAAGGCAAAAACATTCAGTACTTC.

V gene TRBV19 combines with J gene TRBJ1-3; D unresolved. This CDR3 has 14 amino acids. V lost 8 bases and J 0 bases, leaving 11 bases between the germline ends. Per the germline V gene, CDR1 is LNHDA and CDR2 is SQIVND (reference sequence). The CDR3 DNA reads TGTGCCAGTTTTGGCGTTTACTCTGGAAACACCATATATTTT. Residues: CASFGVYSGNTIYF.

Only one count was recorded for this clone. The chain couples TRBV5-1 to TRBJ2-3; no reliable D call. Germline assignment: CDR1 SGHRS and CDR2 YFSETQ. Trimming stripped 2 bases from V and 0 bases from J, with 7 bases between. The CDR3 length is 14 residues. CDR3 coding DNA: TGCGCCAGCAGCTTCCCCCTTAGCACAGATACGCAGTATTTT. Translated, it gives CASSFPLSTDTQYF.

In DNA, the CDR3 is TGTGCCAGCAGCCCCTGGGCGGGGACTGAAGCTTTCTTT. Its translation is CASSPWAGTEAFF. V gene TRBV7-6 combines with J gene TRBJ1-1, with unresolved D. The germline V and J ends were trimmed by 5 bases and 5 bases, with 12 bases remaining between them. Germline values: CDR1 SGHVS, CDR2 FNYEAQ. This CDR3 spans 13 amino acids.

The rearrangement uses TRBV28 and TRBJ2-3; 10 bases line up with TRBD1. J gave up 1 base and V 9 bases, and 7 bases lay outside the gene matches. In germline, CDR1 is MDHEN, CDR2 SYDVKM. The CDR3 sequence is 15 residues long. CDR3 in DNA: TGTGCCAGTAAAGGGACAGGGGACCGCACAGATACGCAGTATTTT. Amino acid sequence: CASKGTGDRTDTQYF.

This chain joins TRBV5-1 and TRBJ1-4; D not resolved. The CDR3 contains 18 residues. Germline CDR1 is SGHRS and CDR2 is YFSETQ. The ends were cut back, 3 bases at V and 0 bases at J, with 18 bases in the middle. The CDR3 protein is CASSSRPERPTTNEKLFF. DNA of the CDR3: TGCGCCAGCAGCTCCCGGCCGGAACGCCCTACAACTAATGAAAAACTGTTTTTT.

The count of this clone is one. J is TRBJ2-5 and V is TRBV7-2; D is undetermined. V lost 5 bases to trimming and J lost 7 bases, with 8 bases between them. CDR1 is SGHTA, CDR2 FQGNSA, per germline. The CDR3 totals 11 residues. CDR3 residues: CASSLEMTQYF. CDR3 DNA: TGTGCCAGCAGCCTCGAGATGACCCAGTACTTC.

The V call is TRBV6-6, the J call TRBJ1-1; unclear D gene. This CDR3 region has 13 residues. Trimming removed 6 bases at V and 0 bases at J, with 8 bases between. Per germline, CDR1 MNHNY and CDR2 SVGAGI (reference sequence). The CDR3 DNA is TGTGCCAGCAGGCTTTCAATGAACACTGAAGCTTTCTTT. Its protein is CASRLSMNTEAFF.

V usage is TRBV6-6 and J usage is TRBJ1-5; weak D call: TRBD1 (5 bases). Germline V gene data show CDR1 as MNHNY and CDR2 as SVGAGI (reference sequence). The V end was cut by 8 bases, the J end by 6 bases, with 14 bases between. The CDR3 spans 13 residues. CDR3 sequence (DNA): TGTGCCAGCGTAGGGAAGGGGACTCAGCCCCAGCATTTT. Translated: CASVGKGTQPQHF.

The chain has TRBV5-1 and TRBJ2-7, with D unclear. Germline values: CDR1 SGHRS, CDR2 YFSETQ. V gave up 0 bases and J gave up 3 bases, with 7 bases separating them. The CDR3 contains 13 residues. In DNA form, the CDR3 reads TGCGCCAGCAGCTTGGACGGAGACTACGAGCAGTACTTC. Translated, it gives CASSLDGDYEQYF. Full variable domain (rest looked up from reference TRBV5-1 and TRBJ2-7): KAGVTQTPRYLIKTRGQQVTLSCSPISGHRSVSWYQQTPGQGLQFLFEYFSETQRNKGNFPGRFSGRQFSNSRSEMNVSTLELGDSALYLCASSLDGDYEQYFGPGTRLTVT.

This chain joins TRBV15 and TRBJ2-7, with D perhaps matching TRBD1 (6 bases). Germline CDR1 is LNHNV and CDR2 is YYDKDF (reference sequence). The CDR3 has 15 amino acids. Trimming took off 1 base at V and 5 bases at J, with 15 bases between the two ends. The DNA of the CDR3 is TGTGCCACCAGCAGAGTTCTGGGCCAGGGGAACGAGCAGTACTTC. Protein sequence: CATSRVLGQGNEQYF.

This rearrangement joins TRBV2 to TRBJ1-1; 7 bases line up with TRBD1. Germline V CDR1 and CDR2: SNHLY, FYNNEI. The CDR3 loop spans 14 amino acids. V lost 6 bases to trimming and J lost 4 bases; unmatched junction nucleotides: 8. CDR3 loop: CASSLQGTFTEAFF. CDR3 DNA sequence: TGTGCCAGCAGCCTACAGGGGACTTTCACTGAAGCTTTCTTT.

This clone was detected only a few times. The V and J genes are TRBV1 and TRBJ1-5. TRBV1 is a documented pseudogene. This CDR3 is 18 amino acids long. In nucleotides, the CDR3 is TGCACCAGCAGCCAACCGCCCCCTGCACCCCATAGCAATCAGCCCCAGCATTTT. It encodes CTSSQPPPAPHSNQPQHF.

The chain recombines TRBV7-2 with TRBJ2-2; 11 nucleotides align to TRBD2. This CDR3 is built from 19 residues. The germline V gene encodes CDR1 SGHTA and CDR2 FQGNSA. Trimming took 8 bases from V and 0 from J; bases not matched to a gene: 14. For the CDR3, the DNA is TGTGCCAGCTCCCCCGGGACTAGCGGACAATCCACGAACACCGGGGAGCTGTTTTTT. As protein: CASSPGTSGQSTNTGELFF.

The chain couples TRBV11-3 to TRBJ2-3, with TRBD2 matching 14 bases. CDR3 length: 17 residues. The germline gives CDR1 SGHNT, CDR2 YENEEA. V dropped 5 bases and J dropped 6; count of bases not matched to a gene: 10. DNA of the CDR3: TGTGCCAGCAGCCTTGGGACTAGCGGGGGAGGGGCCGATACGCAGTATTTT. Residues: CASSLGTSGGGADTQYF.

A note on this clone: The junction differs from germline at one of its ends, possibly a read error. This chain uses TRBV7-7 with TRBJ2-1; D possibly corresponds to TRBD2 (5 bases). CDR1 SSHAT and CDR2 FNYEAQ come from the germline V gene (reference sequence). The CDR3 has 15 residues. CDR3 nucleotide sequence: TGTGCTAGCAGCTTAAACAACCTGGAGGCCAATGAGCAGTTCTTC. Translating it yields CASSLNNLEANEQFF.

The V and J genes are TRBV11-2 and TRBJ1-6, with D uncertain. Between the trimmed V and J ends, which lost 6 bases and 8 bases, there was a span of 8 bases. The CDR3 is made up of 12 amino acids. Germline assignment: CDR1 SGHAT and CDR2 FQNNGV. The CDR3 loop is CASRQTDSPLHF. The CDR3 DNA reads as TGTGCCAGCAGGCAAACGGATTCACCCCTCCACTTT.

The rearrangement links TRBV30 to TRBJ2-3, with 8 bases aligning to TRBD1. The CDR3 sequence is 15 residues long. The germline V gene encodes CDR1 GTSNPN and CDR2 SVGIG (reference sequence). The V gene end was trimmed by 4 bases and the J gene end by 1 base; junction bases not matched to a gene: 7. The CDR3 loop reads CAWTSKQGGTDTQYF. The DNA of the CDR3 is TGTGCCTGGACCAGTAAACAGGGGGGCACAGATACGCAGTATTTT.

Only a few counts were recorded for this clone. The chain joins TRBV7-2 to TRBJ2-1; 11 nucleotides line up with TRBD1. Germline loops: CDR1 SGHTA, CDR2 FQGNSA. V was clipped by 2 bases and J by 4 bases; unmatched bases: 4. CDR3 length: 16 residues. CDR3 loop: CASSLRGQGVYNEQFF. The CDR3 DNA sequence: TGTGCCAGCAGCTTAAGGGGACAGGGGGTTTACAATGAGCAGTTCTTC.

This clone was observed a handful of times. The chain joins TRBV5-6 to TRBJ2-7; no definite D call. CDR1 SGHDT and CDR2 YYEEEE come from the germline V gene. Trimming removed 2 bases from V and 2 bases from J, with 14 bases in between. This CDR3 is built from 15 residues. The CDR3 nucleotides read TGTGCCAGCAGCTTCTTGACAAAAGAGACCTACGAGCAGTACTTC. Translated, it gives CASSFLTKETYEQYF.

The chain employs TRBV18 and TRBJ1-1, with 9 nucleotides matching TRBD1. In germline, CDR1 is KGHSH, CDR2 LQKENI. There are 16 residues in the CDR3. The junction had 10 bases not matched to a gene; V was cut back by 3 bases and J by 5 bases. CDR3 DNA sequence: TGTGCCAGCTCACCCTCTCCGGGACAGGGAGGAACTGAAGCTTTCTTT. Encoded protein: CASSPSPGQGGTEAFF.

The chain combines TRBV30 with TRBJ2-7; 9 nucleotides line up with TRBD2. The CDR3 contains 15 residues. Germline trimming cut 4 bases from V and 4 bases from J; bases unmatched to any gene: 11. CDR1 and CDR2 from the germline V gene are GTSNPN and SVGIG (reference sequence). The CDR3 reads CAWTLKVAGGYEQYF. For the CDR3, the DNA is TGTGCCTGGACCCTGAAGGTGGCGGGAGGGTACGAGCAGTACTTC.

J is TRBJ1-2 and V is TRBV2, with TRBD1 matching over 7 bases. V shed 6 bases and J 4 bases; nucleotides not matched to a gene: 5. Germline V gene lookup returns CDR1 SNHLY and CDR2 FYNNEI. CDR3 length equals 13 residues. The CDR3: CASSLRGGYGYTF. The CDR3, as DNA: TGTGCCAGCAGCCTCAGGGGGGGCTATGGCTACACCTTC.

This rearrangement joins TRBV28 to TRBJ2-7, with 7 bases lining up with TRBD1. Trimming at V came to 2 bases and at J to 0 bases, leaving 7 bases not matched to a gene. The CDR3 sequence is 16 residues long. Germline V CDR1 and CDR2: MDHEN, SYDVKM. Here the CDR3 DNA reads TGTGCCAGCAGTTTAACGGGGACAGTAAGCTCCTACGAGCAGTACTTC. It encodes CASSLTGTVSSYEQYF.

The rearrangement joins TRBV29-1 to TRBJ2-3; possibly TRBD1 for D (6 bases). This CDR3 has 13 amino acids. The germline gives CDR1 SQVTM, CDR2 ANQGSEA. The V and J ends lost 3 bases and 2 bases respectively, with 9 bases between them. CDR3 loop: CSVERGYTDTQYF. For the CDR3, the DNA is TGCAGCGTTGAGAGGGGGTACACAGATACGCAGTATTTT.

The chain employs TRBV6-1 and TRBJ1-1; perhaps TRBD1 as D (5 bases). The CDR3 totals 12 residues. Trimming left V 4 bases short and J 10 bases short, with 13 bases between. In germline, CDR1 is MNHNS, CDR2 SASEGT. CDR3: CASSAEGTRAFF. The CDR3, as DNA: TGTGCCAGCAGTGCCGAAGGGACGAGAGCTTTCTTT.

This CDR3 reads CASSPPGPLKETQYF. In DNA form, the CDR3 reads TGTGCCAGCTCACCCCCGGGACCTCTAAAAGAGACCCAGTACTTC. This chain connects TRBV18 to TRBJ2-5; TRBD1 or TRBD2 may be the D gene (5 bases each). The CDR3 length is 15 residues. The germline gives CDR1 KGHSH, CDR2 LQKENI. The V and J ends lost 3 bases and 3 bases respectively, with 14 bases between them.

This rearrangement joins TRBV7-3 to TRBJ1-2, with TRBD1 matching over 9 bases. The J segment lost 7 bases and the V segment lost 2 bases, leaving 8 bases of the junction unmatched. This CDR3 contains 15 residues. From germline, CDR1 is SGHTA and CDR2 FQGTGA. CDR3 loop: CASSLYAGTGFGYTF. Written as DNA, the CDR3 is TGTGCCAGCAGCTTATATGCCGGGACAGGGTTTGGCTACACCTTC.